The 22 T cell receptor beta chains in this list originate from one sample, sequenced in a study of blood T cell repertoires in COVID-19. Data came from immunoSEQ multiplex PCR; TCRdb stores just in-frame clones and leaves some out. The sample yields under 250,000 clones, about 88% seen once. The sequenced sample was peripheral blood. Receptors originate from a woman aged 60-70 years with acute or convalescent COVID-19.

This clone was recorded once. This chain joins TRBV12-3 or TRBV12-4 and TRBJ2-1; 10 bases match TRBD2. The CDR3 is 13 amino acids. Trimming took 7 bases from V and 7 from J; bases not matched to a gene: 4. Here the CDR3 reads CASILGLANEQFF. CDR3 sequence (DNA): TGTGCCAGCATCTTGGGACTAGCGAATGAGCAGTTCTTC.

The chain couples TRBV7-2 to TRBJ2-2; 11 positions match TRBD2. This CDR3 contains 14 residues. Germline V gene data show CDR1 as SGHTA and CDR2 as FQGNSA. The trim removed 8 bases at V and 4 bases at J, leaving 3 bases unmatched. CDR3 nucleotides: TGTGCCAGCCTGCTAGCGGGAGGCACCGGGGAGCTGTTTTTT. Translated, it gives CASLLAGGTGELFF. The variable domain in full, completed from reference TRBV7-2 and TRBJ2-2, reads GAGVSQSPSNKVTEKGKDVELRCDPISGHTALYWYRQSLGQGLEFLIYFQGNSAPDKSGLPSDRFSAERTGGSVSTLTIQRTQQEDSAVYLCASLLAGGTGELFFGEGSRLTVL.

This clone was recorded a few times. The CDR3 region has the DNA TGTGCCAGTAGTCCTCAGGGGGCTGGAGGCAATCAGCCCCAGCATTTT. It codes for CASSPQGAGGNQPQHF. V usage is TRBV19 and J usage is TRBJ1-5, with 8 bases aligning to TRBD1. The germline CDR1 and CDR2 sequences are LNHDA and SQIVND (reference sequence). V trimming: 5 bases; J trimming: 2 bases; junction bases outside the gene matches: 8. The CDR3 totals 16 residues.

This sequence joins TRBV27 and TRBJ2-7, with TRBD1 identical over 7 bases. After removal of 5 bases from V and 2 bases from J, the junction contained 6 bases not matched to a gene. The germline V gene has CDR1 MNHEY and CDR2 SMNVEV (reference sequence). This CDR3 spans 14 amino acids. In nucleotides, the CDR3 is TGTGCCAGCAGTCTGTCGGGGACAGCCTACGAGCAGTACTTC. Translating it yields CASSLSGTAYEQYF.

The genes are TRBV4-3 and TRBJ1-5, with D uncertain. Trimming took 5 bases from V and 3 from J, leaving 11 bases between them. The CDR3 is 14 residues long. CDR1 and CDR2 from the germline V gene are LGHNA and YSLEER. DNA of the CDR3: TGCGCCAGCAGCTACACAGTAATCAATCAGCCCCAGCATTTT. It yields the protein CASSYTVINQPQHF.

The chain uses TRBV19 and TRBJ2-2, with TRBD1 as a possible D gene (5 bases). CDR3 length: 12 residues. The V end lost 3 bases, the J end lost 8 bases, and 7 bases lay between the germline ends. CDR1 is LNHDA and CDR2 is SQIVND in the germline V gene (reference sequence). CDR3 sequence reads: CASSMWTGELFF. The CDR3 region has the DNA TGTGCCAGTAGTATGTGGACAGGGGAGCTGTTTTTT.

The chain joins TRBV5-6 to TRBJ2-3; the D gene is possibly TRBD2 (6 bases). Trimming removed 0 bases from V and 1 base from J, with 12 bases in between. This CDR3 contains 16 residues. Germline V gene data show CDR1 as SGHDT and CDR2 as YYEEEE. This chain's CDR3 is CASSLGPGLGTDTQYF. The DNA for the CDR3 is TGTGCCAGCAGCTTGGGCCCGGGACTCGGCACAGATACGCAGTATTTT.

The J gene is TRBJ2-3, the V gene TRBV6-5, with no clear D. Germline CDR1 MNHEY, CDR2 SVGAGI. The CDR3 covers 11 residues. V lost 6 bases to trimming and J lost 6 bases, with 7 bases between them. The CDR3 loop reads CASRNLDTQYF. The CDR3 region has the DNA TGTGCCAGCAGGAACTTGGATACGCAGTATTTT.

Note on this clone: Distinct nucleotide sequences in the sample also encode this CDR3. V gene TRBV7-2 combines with J gene TRBJ2-7, with TRBD1 as a possible D gene (5 bases). The CDR3 totals 13 residues. The germline V and J ends were trimmed by 3 bases and 3 bases, with 9 bases remaining between them. The germline gives CDR1 SGHTA, CDR2 FQGNSA. Written as DNA, the CDR3 is TGTGCCAGCAGCTTTCAGGGCGACTACGAGCAGTACTTC. Its protein product is CASSFQGDYEQYF.

This clone was seen once. This sample also contains other DNA sequences that code for the same CDR3. The rearrangement links TRBV28 to TRBJ1-1, with D perhaps TRBD1 (5 bases). Trimming cost V 2 bases and J 1 base, with 8 bases left between them. The CDR3 runs 14 residues. The V gene's germline CDR1 is MDHEN and CDR2 SYDVKM. CDR3 DNA sequence: TGTGCCAGCAGTTTACAGGGTCCGAACACTGAAGCTTTCTTT. Its translation is CASSLQGPNTEAFF.

The genes are TRBV10-3 and TRBJ2-1, with a weak D call TRBD1 (6 bases). CDR3 length equals 16 residues. V was trimmed by 0 bases and J by 4 bases, leaving 13 bases between them. CDR1 is ENHRY and CDR2 is SYGVKD in the germline V gene. CDR3 region: CAISESSGQLYNEQFF. Written as DNA, the CDR3 is TGTGCCATCAGTGAGTCTTCTGGACAGCTTTACAATGAGCAGTTCTTC.

Only one count was recorded for this clone. This chain links TRBV4-3 with TRBJ2-7; the match to TRBD2 covers 14 bases. CDR3 size: 15 residues. Looked up from germline, CDR1 is LGHNA and CDR2 is YSLEER. Unmatched junction bases numbered 4, after V lost 0 bases and J lost 9 bases. The CDR3 DNA reads TGCGCCAGCAGCCAAGACGGGACTAGCGGGAGACGGCAGTACTTC. It yields the protein CASSQDGTSGRRQYF.

This sequence joins TRBV5-4 and TRBJ2-1; the match to TRBD2 covers 8 bases. The CDR3 runs 15 residues. Germline V gene data show CDR1 as SGHNT and CDR2 as YYREEE (reference sequence). J lost 2 bases, V lost 4 bases, and 5 bases had no gene match. The CDR3 sequence is CASSPGLEPYNEQFF. CDR3 coding DNA: TGTGCCAGCAGCCCGGGACTAGAGCCCTACAATGAGCAGTTCTTC.

The CDR3, as DNA: TGTGCCACCAAGGGGCAATACCAGGGCGGCACTGAAGCTTTCTTT. As protein: CATKGQYQGGTEAFF. This rearrangement joins TRBV2 to TRBJ1-1; tentative D call: TRBD1 (5 bases). The V gene lost 10 bases and the J gene lost 4 bases, with 22 bases spanning the gap. Germline V gives CDR1 SNHLY, CDR2 FYNNEI. This CDR3 comprises 15 residues.

This chain links TRBV2 with TRBJ1-2, with a tentative D call TRBD1 (6 bases). Trimming shortened V by 6 bases and J by 4 bases, and 18 bases separated the two germline ends. The CDR3 totals 15 residues. In germline, CDR1 is SNHLY, CDR2 FYNNEI. CDR3 DNA: TGTGCCAGCAGCGCGACCTCACAGGGAATCTATGGCTACACCTTC. The encoded protein is CASSATSQGIYGYTF. Complete variable domain (other parts from reference TRBV2 and TRBJ1-2): EPEVTQTPSHQVTQMGQEVILRCVPISNHLYFYWYRQILGQKVEFLVSFYNNEISEKSEIFDDQFSVERPDGSNFTLKIRSTKLEDSAMYFCASSATSQGIYGYTFGSGTRLTVV.

The chain uses TRBV7-2 and TRBJ2-7; 11 bases align to TRBD2. Germline assignment: CDR1 SGHTA and CDR2 FQGNSA. J was trimmed by 2 bases and V by 1 base; bases with no gene match: 1. The CDR3 is made up of 15 amino acids. CDR3 DNA sequence: TGTGCCAGCAGCTTAGATAGCGGGGGGGCCTACGAGCAGTACTTC. This translates into CASSLDSGGAYEQYF.

The chain couples TRBV10-1 to TRBJ2-6; maybe TRBD1 (6 bases). V lost 6 bases and J 4 bases, leaving 13 bases between the germline ends. The germline gives CDR1 WNHNN, CDR2 SYGVQD (reference sequence). This CDR3 region has 15 residues. The CDR3 reads CASRHRVCGANVLTF. Here the CDR3 DNA reads TGCGCCAGCAGGCACAGGGTTTGCGGGGCCAACGTCCTGACTTTC.

The gene calls are TRBV6-1 and TRBJ1-2; 7 bases match TRBD1. The CDR3 extends over 15 amino acids. After removal of 3 bases from V and 4 bases from J, the junction contained 8 bases not matched to a gene. In germline, CDR1 is MNHNS, CDR2 SASEGT. CDR3 residues: CASSDPQGFPYGYTF. CDR3 nucleotide sequence: TGTGCCAGCAGTGACCCACAGGGGTTCCCCTATGGCTACACCTTC.

The chain couples TRBV20-1 to TRBJ2-1; 9 positions match TRBD2. The CDR3 is 10 residues long. The J segment lost 15 bases and the V segment lost 6 bases, leaving 6 bases of the junction unmatched. Germline lookup yields CDR1 DFQATT and CDR2 SNEGSKA (reference sequence). The CDR3 region is CSALSGSLFF. Written as DNA, the CDR3 is TGCAGTGCCCTTAGCGGGAGTCTGTTCTTC.

The chain has TRBV7-8 and TRBJ2-3; 10 bases agree with TRBD2. The CDR3 sequence is 16 residues long. The germline gives CDR1 SGHVS, CDR2 FQNEAQ. J lost 6 bases, V lost 5 bases, and 11 bases had no gene match. The CDR3 DNA is TGTGCCAGCAGCCCAGGGAGCGGGGGGGCCGAGGATACGCAGTATTTT. Its translation: CASSPGSGGAEDTQYF.

The chain uses TRBV18 and TRBJ2-7; 8 nucleotides align to TRBD2. This CDR3 has 13 amino acids. V gave up 6 bases and J gave up 5 bases; unmatched junction bases: 6. The V gene's germline CDR1 is KGHSH and CDR2 LQKENI. CDR3 residues: CASSPGLANEQYF. The CDR3 DNA reads as TGTGCCAGCTCGCCAGGACTAGCCAACGAGCAGTACTTC.

This clone was counted a few times. The rearrangement uses TRBV4-1 and TRBJ2-7, with D hard to call. Germline-derived CDR1 and CDR2 are MGHRA and YSYEKL. The CDR3 length is 19 residues. Between the trimmed V and J ends, which lost 0 bases and 2 bases, there was a span of 23 bases. CDR3 nucleotide sequence: TGCGCCAGCAGCCAAGATCGGAGCCAGACCCCCGCCATCACCTACGAGCAGTACTTC. The encoded protein is CASSQDRSQTPAITYEQYF.